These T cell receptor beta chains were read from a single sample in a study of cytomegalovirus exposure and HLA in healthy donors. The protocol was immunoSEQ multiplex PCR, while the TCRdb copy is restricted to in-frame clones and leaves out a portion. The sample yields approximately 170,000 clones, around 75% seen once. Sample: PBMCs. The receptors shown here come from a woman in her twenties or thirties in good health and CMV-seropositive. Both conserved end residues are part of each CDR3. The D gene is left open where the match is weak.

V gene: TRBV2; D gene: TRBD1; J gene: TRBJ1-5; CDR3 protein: CASRGDRLNQPQHF
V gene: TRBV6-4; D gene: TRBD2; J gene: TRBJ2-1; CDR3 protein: CASSDLSSGSYNEQFF
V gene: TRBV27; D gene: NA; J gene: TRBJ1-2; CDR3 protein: CASSLSGNDGYTF
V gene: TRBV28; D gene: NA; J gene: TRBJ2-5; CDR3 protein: CASMEDGIYQETQYF
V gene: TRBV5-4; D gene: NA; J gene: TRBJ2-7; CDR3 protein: CASSLPFREQYF
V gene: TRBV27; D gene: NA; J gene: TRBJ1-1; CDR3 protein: CASSLTQGDTEAFF
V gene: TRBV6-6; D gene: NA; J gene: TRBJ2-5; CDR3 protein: CASSYSNSRGETQYF
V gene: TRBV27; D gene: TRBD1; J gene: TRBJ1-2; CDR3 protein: CASSFFGTGGYGYTF
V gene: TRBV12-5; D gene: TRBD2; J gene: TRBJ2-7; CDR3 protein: CASGLASTGGYEQYF
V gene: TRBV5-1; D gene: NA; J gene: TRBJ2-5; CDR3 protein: CASSLYRDQETQYF
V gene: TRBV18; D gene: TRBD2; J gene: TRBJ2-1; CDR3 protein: CASSPPNGLAGSNEQFF
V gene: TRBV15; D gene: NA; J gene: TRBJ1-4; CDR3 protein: CATSRVPSGKLFF
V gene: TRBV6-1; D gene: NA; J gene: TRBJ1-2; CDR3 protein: CASSEKQAYGYTF
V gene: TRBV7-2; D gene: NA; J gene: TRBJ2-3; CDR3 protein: CASSLAPDRGRIF
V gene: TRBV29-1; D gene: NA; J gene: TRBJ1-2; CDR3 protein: CSDRHAWTF
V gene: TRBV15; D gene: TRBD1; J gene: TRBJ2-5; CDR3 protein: CATGTGLEETQYF
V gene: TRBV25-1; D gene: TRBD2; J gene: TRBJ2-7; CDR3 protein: CASSDPLAGGPYEQYF
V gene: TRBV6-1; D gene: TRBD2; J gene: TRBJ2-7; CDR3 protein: CASSEWEGSYEQYF
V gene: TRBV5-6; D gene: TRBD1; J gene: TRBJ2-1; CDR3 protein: CASSAGQGRRGNEQFF
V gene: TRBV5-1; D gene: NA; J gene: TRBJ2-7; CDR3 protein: CASSLATDYEQYF
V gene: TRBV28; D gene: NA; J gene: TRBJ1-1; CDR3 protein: CAIEQPPNTEAFF
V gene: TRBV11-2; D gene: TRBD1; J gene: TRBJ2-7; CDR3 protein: CASSSRTGGAYEQYF
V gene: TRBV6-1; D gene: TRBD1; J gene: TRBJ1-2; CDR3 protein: CASSEGDRGLYGYTF
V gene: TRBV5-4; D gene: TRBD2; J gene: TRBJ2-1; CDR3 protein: CASRPREDFNNEQFF
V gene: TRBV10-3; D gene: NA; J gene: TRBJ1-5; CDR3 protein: CAISEGAYGSNQPQHF
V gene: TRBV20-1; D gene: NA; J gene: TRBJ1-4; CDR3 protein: CSVPKGGKLFF
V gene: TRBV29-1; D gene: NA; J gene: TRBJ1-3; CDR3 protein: CSVEGRRRGGPDSGNTIYF